The 25 T cell receptor beta chains below come from one sample, sequenced in a study of response to subunit inactivated influenza vaccine. Via MiXCR, TCRdb re-called the RT-PCR reads, giving one row per CDR3 protein. The sample has hundreds of thousands of distinct CDR3 sequences, approximately 15% seen once. The source was PBMCs from blood, collected less than 15 days before vaccination. These receptors originate from a man between 45 and 60 years old who received an inactivated influenza vaccine.

This chain uses TRBV12-3 or TRBV12-4 with TRBJ2-1; D possibly corresponds to TRBD2 (6 bases). Trimming took 3 bases from V and 8 from J, leaving 11 bases between them. The CDR3 runs 13 residues. This chain's CDR3 is CASSFGGRDEQFF. The CDR3 region has the DNA TGTGCCAGCAGTTTCGGGGGTCGGGATGAGCAGTTCTTC.

V and J are TRBV30 and TRBJ2-1; TRBD2 matches at 8 bases. V lost 0 bases, J lost 8 bases, and 9 bases stayed unmatched. CDR1 is GTSNPN, CDR2 SVGIG, per germline (reference sequence). This CDR3 is built from 15 residues. The CDR3 is CAWSVGSGISYEQFF. The CDR3 DNA reads TGTGCCTGGAGTGTCGGTAGCGGGATAAGTTATGAGCAGTTCTTC.

This clonotype is a singleton in its sample. The chain couples TRBV15 to TRBJ2-5; tentative D call: TRBD2 (6 bases). This CDR3 is built from 14 residues. Germline CDR1 reads LNHNV; CDR2 reads YYDKDF (reference sequence). Trimming cost V 5 bases and J 0 bases, with 10 bases left between them. The CDR3 DNA sequence: TGTGCCACCAGCGCGGGACGGTACCAAGAGACCCAGTACTTC. The encoded protein is CATSAGRYQETQYF. Full variable domain (remainder filled in from reference TRBV15 and TRBJ2-5): DAMVIQNPRYQVTQFGKPVTLSCSQTLNHNVMYWYQQKSSQAPKLLFHYYDKDFNNEADTPDNFQSRRPNTSFCFLDIRSPGLGDTAMYLCATSAGRYQETQYFGPGTRLLVL.

The chain links TRBV18 to TRBJ1-1; possible D gene TRBD1, 6 bases. This CDR3 contains 14 residues. Germline V gene data show CDR1 as KGHSH and CDR2 as LQKENI. V lost 6 bases, J lost 0 bases, and 11 bases lay in between. The CDR3 DNA follows: TGTGCCAGCTCTACGACAGGATTGAACACTGAAGCTTTCTTT. Residues: CASSTTGLNTEAFF.

This clonotype was found a few times. This chain uses TRBV4-2 with TRBJ2-2; tentatively, D is TRBD1 (6 bases). Germline V gene sequence: CDR1 LGHNA, CDR2 YNFKEQ. V lost 0 bases and J 4 bases, leaving 15 bases between the germline ends. The CDR3 length is 17 residues. CDR3 residues: CASSQDPPGAITGELFF. In DNA, the CDR3 is TGTGCCAGCAGCCAAGATCCCCCAGGGGCCATCACCGGGGAGCTGTTTTTT.

There are a few counts of this clonotype. The V and J genes are TRBV30 and TRBJ2-1, with D unclear. The germline gives CDR1 GTSNPN, CDR2 SVGIG (reference sequence). This CDR3 has 13 residues. V was clipped by 0 bases and J by 9 bases, with 12 bases between them. The DNA for the CDR3 is TGTGCCTGGAGTGTACAACCTGGCAGTGAGCAGTTCTTC. Amino acids: CAWSVQPGSEQFF.

The chain carries TRBV27 and TRBJ1-2; 7 bases are a match to TRBD1. The CDR3 is made up of 14 amino acids. Germline CDR1 and CDR2: MNHEY and SMNVEV (reference sequence). V lost 4 bases to trimming and J lost 13 bases; unmatched junction nucleotides: 15. CDR3 amino acids: CASSSPRDSVSFTF. For the CDR3, the DNA is TGTGCCAGCAGTTCCCCCCGGGACAGCGTGAGTTTCACCTTC.

This clonotype was counted only a few times. V usage is TRBV10-3 and J usage is TRBJ2-6; the D gene is possibly TRBD1 (6 bases). V was clipped by 0 bases and J by 0 bases, with 12 bases between them. This CDR3 region has 18 residues. Germline CDR1 and CDR2: ENHRY and SYGVKD. The CDR3, as DNA: TGTGCCATCAGTGAGTCGGGACAAGTCTACTCTGGGGCCAACGTCCTGACTTTC. Amino acid sequence: CAISESGQVYSGANVLTF.

In this sample, this clonotype turned up many times. The chain carries TRBV24-1 and TRBJ2-1; 9 bases map to TRBD2. V trimming: 3 bases; J trimming: 4 bases; junction bases outside the gene matches: 6. Germline V CDR1 and CDR2: KGHDR, SFDVKD. The CDR3 runs to 16 residues. The CDR3 sequence: CATSDASGTGYNEQFF. The CDR3 region has the DNA TGTGCCACCAGTGATGCTAGCGGGACGGGTTACAATGAGCAGTTCTTC.

The chain uses TRBV25-1 and TRBJ1-1, with 7 bases lining up with TRBD1. V lost 6 bases, J lost 7 bases, and 11 bases stayed unmatched. The CDR3 covers 14 residues. From germline, CDR1 is MGHDK and CDR2 SYGVNS. Here the CDR3 reads CASSTQGGADEAFF. CDR3 nucleotide sequence: TGTGCCAGCAGCACCCAGGGGGGAGCCGATGAAGCTTTCTTT. Together with reference TRBV25-1 and TRBJ1-1, the CDR3 gives the full variable domain: EADIYQTPRYLVIGTGKKITLECSQTMGHDKMYWYQQDPGMELHLIHYSYGVNSTEKGDLSSESTVSRIRTEHFPLTLESARPSHTSQYLCASSTQGGADEAFFGQGTRLTVV.

The gene calls are TRBV12-3 or TRBV12-4 and TRBJ2-2; 7 bases fit TRBD2. There are 14 residues in the CDR3. Trimming took 6 bases from V and 5 from J; bases not matched to a gene: 6. CDR3: CASRRDYRTGELFF. CDR3 nucleotide sequence: TGTGCCAGCAGGCGGGACTACCGAACCGGGGAGCTGTTTTTT.

V is TRBV10-3 and J is TRBJ2-2; D gene unclear. The CDR3 spans 16 residues. CDR1 and CDR2 (germline): ENHRY, SYGVKD. The V gene lost 3 bases and the J gene lost 2 bases, with 13 bases spanning the gap. The DNA of the CDR3 is TGTGCCATCAGTGAATATTCGGCAGCTAACACCGGGGAGCTGTTTTTT. Protein: CAISEYSAANTGELFF.

This clonotype was counted many times. The chain combines TRBV7-9 with TRBJ1-5; D is undetermined. Trimming removed 1 base from V and 3 bases from J, with 7 bases in between. Germline values: CDR1 SEHNR, CDR2 FQNEAQ (reference sequence). The CDR3 has 14 residues. The chain's CDR3 is CASSLGGLNQPQHF. The CDR3 DNA sequence: TGTGCCAGCAGCTTAGGCGGCCTCAATCAGCCCCAGCATTTT. The full variable domain, completed using reference TRBV7-9 and TRBJ1-5, is DTGVSQNPRHKITKRGQNVTFRCDPISEHNRLYWYRQTLGQGPEFLTYFQNEAQLEKSRLLSDRFSAERPKGSFSTLEIQRTEQGDSAMYLCASSLGGLNQPQHFGDGTRLSIL.

In this sample, this clonotype turned up a few times. The chain links TRBV6-5 to TRBJ2-2; D might be TRBD2 (6 bases). Trimming stripped 4 bases from V and 2 bases from J, with 20 bases between. CDR1 and CDR2 (germline): MNHEY, SVGAGI. This CDR3 region has 18 residues. The CDR3 DNA sequence: TGTGCCAGCAGTTCACCCCGCCGGAGGGCAGGAAACACCGGGGAGCTGTTTTTT. Translated, it gives CASSSPRRRAGNTGELFF.

This clonotype was seen many times. The genes are TRBV2 and TRBJ2-1; D is perhaps TRBD1 or TRBD2 (5 bases each). V was pared by 1 base and J by 0 bases, with 7 bases between. Germline V gene sequence: CDR1 SNHLY, CDR2 FYNNEI. The CDR3 loop spans 15 amino acids. CDR3 nucleotide sequence: TGTGCCAGCAGTGAAGAGGGGAGCTCCTACAATGAGCAGTTCTTC. Its protein product is CASSEEGSSYNEQFF. Full variable domain (missing parts from reference TRBV2 and TRBJ2-1): EPEVTQTPSHQVTQMGQEVILRCVPISNHLYFYWYRQILGQKVEFLVSFYNNEISEKSEIFDDQFSVERPDGSNFTLKIRSTKLEDSAMYFCASSEEGSSYNEQFFGPGTRLTVL.

The rearrangement links TRBV2 to TRBJ2-7; 7 bases are shared with TRBD1. The CDR3 contains 13 residues. CDR1 is SNHLY, CDR2 FYNNEI, per germline. The V gene end was trimmed by 8 bases and the J gene end by 6 bases; junction bases not matched to a gene: 10. The DNA for the CDR3 is TGTGCCAGCGGGACAGAATATTACTCCGAGCAGTACTTC. This encodes CASGTEYYSEQYF.

The chain carries TRBV12-3 or TRBV12-4 and TRBJ2-7, with 7 bases identical to TRBD2. V shed 2 bases, J shed 6 bases, and the junction held 10 bases outside the gene matches. The CDR3 is made up of 15 amino acids. The CDR3 here is CASSLPRGGRGEQYF. CDR3 coding DNA: TGTGCCAGCAGTTTACCTAGGGGAGGGCGCGGCGAGCAGTACTTC.

This chain connects TRBV5-1 to TRBJ2-1, with 8 positions matching TRBD1. This CDR3 region has 16 residues. Germline V gene lookup returns CDR1 SGHRS and CDR2 YFSETQ. J was trimmed by 5 bases and V by 7 bases; bases with no gene match: 14. The CDR3 loop is CASALLTGGSHNEQFF. In DNA, the CDR3 is TGCGCCAGCGCCCTCCTCACAGGGGGTTCCCACAATGAGCAGTTCTTC. Variable domain in full (rest from reference TRBV5-1 and TRBJ2-1): KAGVTQTPRYLIKTRGQQVTLSCSPISGHRSVSWYQQTPGQGLQFLFEYFSETQRNKGNFPGRFSGRQFSNSRSEMNVSTLELGDSALYLCASALLTGGSHNEQFFGPGTRLTVL.

This clonotype was picked up a small number of times. V is TRBV3-1 and J is TRBJ1-2, with D unresolved. Germline CDR1 reads LGHDT; CDR2 reads YNNKEL (reference sequence). Between the trimmed V and J ends, which lost 0 bases and 4 bases, there was a span of 12 bases. The CDR3 is made up of 15 amino acids. CDR3 in amino acids: CASSQDRLRFYGYTF. In DNA form, the CDR3 reads TGTGCCAGCAGCCAAGACAGATTAAGATTCTATGGCTACACCTTC. Full variable domain (outside the CDR3, taken from reference TRBV3-1 and TRBJ1-2): DTAVSQTPKYLVTQMGNDKSIKCEQNLGHDTMYWYKQDSKKFLKIMFSYNNKELIINETVPNRFSPKSPDKAHLNLHINSLELGDSAVYFCASSQDRLRFYGYTFGSGTRLTVV.

This clonotype was counted many times. Here the CDR3 reads CASSLETGRSTEAFF. The DNA for the CDR3 is TGTGCCAGCAGCTTAGAGACAGGGCGTAGCACTGAAGCTTTCTTT. The chain is built from TRBV7-9 and TRBJ1-1; 7 bases agree with TRBD1. This CDR3 is 15 amino acids long. The J segment lost 4 bases and the V segment lost 1 base, leaving 6 bases of the junction unmatched. Germline loops: CDR1 SEHNR, CDR2 FQNEAQ (reference sequence).

The V and J genes are TRBV7-2 and TRBJ2-1; 7 bases map to TRBD2. The germline gives CDR1 SGHTA, CDR2 FQGNSA. J was trimmed by 10 bases and V by 4 bases; bases with no gene match: 7. This CDR3 spans 13 amino acids. The CDR3: CASSSMSGGEQFF. The CDR3 bases are TGTGCCAGCAGCTCAATGTCGGGAGGCGAGCAGTTCTTC.

This clonotype was seen more than once but under ten times. This chain links TRBV19 with TRBJ2-1, with a tentative D call TRBD2 (5 bases). Germline-derived CDR1 and CDR2 are LNHDA and SQIVND (reference sequence). V was clipped by 8 bases and J by 2 bases, with 13 bases between them. The CDR3 is made up of 14 amino acids. CDR3 in amino acids: CASRQEVPYNEQFF. In nucleotides, the CDR3 is TGTGCCAGTCGCCAGGAGGTGCCCTACAATGAGCAGTTCTTC.

The rearrangement joins TRBV5-1 to TRBJ2-7; no clear D gene. Trimming removed 0 bases from V and 0 bases from J, with 13 bases in between. Per germline, CDR1 SGHRS and CDR2 YFSETQ. There are 16 residues in the CDR3. CDR3 amino acids: CASSLASPPSSYEQYF. The CDR3 nucleotides are TGCGCCAGCAGCTTGGCGTCACCACCGAGCTCCTACGAGCAGTACTTC.

This clonotype was counted between two and nine times. The chain has TRBV7-6 and TRBJ2-7, with D tentatively TRBD1 or TRBD2 (5 bases each). The ends were cut back, 2 bases at V and 6 bases at J, with 11 bases in the middle. The germline V gene encodes CDR1 SGHVS and CDR2 FNYEAQ. There are 13 residues in the CDR3. The CDR3 protein is CASSLYMGREQYF. CDR3 in DNA: TGTGCCAGCAGCTTATATATGGGACGCGAGCAGTACTTC.

This clonotype was counted only a few times. The rearrangement uses TRBV3-1 and TRBJ2-2, with TRBD1 matching 8 bases. Germline V gives CDR1 LGHDT, CDR2 YNNKEL (reference sequence). This CDR3 is 15 amino acids long. J was trimmed by 7 bases and V by 1 base; bases with no gene match: 5. CDR3 in DNA: TGTGCCAGCAGCCAAGGGACAGGGATAGGCGGGGAGCTGTTTTTT. It specifies CASSQGTGIGGELFF.